The 12 T cell receptor beta chains presented below share a single source sample, sequenced in a study of CD8 T cells in Susac syndrome. Random hexamers primed reverse transcription of about 0.45 to 1 ug RNA. MiXCR was run by TCRdb on the immunoSEQ multiplex PCR reads, yielding one entry per CDR3 protein. The sample has fewer than 90,000 distinct CDR3 sequences, approximately 95% seen once. Sequenced: CD8+ T cells from PBMCs. Receptors originate from a human donor with Susac syndrome.

The V gene is TRBV13, the J gene TRBJ1-3; D not resolved. The CDR3 length is 13 residues. V lost 5 bases, J lost 4 bases, and 9 bases lay in between. Germline CDR1 is PRHDT and CDR2 is FYEKMQ (reference sequence). The CDR3 DNA follows: TGTGCCAGCAGCGCATCACAAGGAAACACCATATATTTT. Translated, it gives CASSASQGNTIYF.

This rearrangement joins TRBV13 to TRBJ2-5; 8 bases agree with TRBD2. The ends lost 5 bases at V and 3 bases at J; junction bases unmatched: 2. The CDR3 extends over 13 amino acids. The germline V gene encodes CDR1 PRHDT and CDR2 FYEKMQ (reference sequence). The CDR3 sequence is CASSEAGEETQYF. CDR3 in DNA: TGTGCCAGCAGCGAAGCGGGAGAAGAGACCCAGTACTTC.

The chain combines TRBV30 with TRBJ1-2; TRBD1 is a possible D gene (5 bases). V dropped 3 bases and J dropped 4 bases, with 18 bases sitting between them. This CDR3 comprises 15 residues. Per germline, CDR1 GTSNPN and CDR2 SVGIG (reference sequence). CDR3 loop: CAWRGVTASGYGYTF. The CDR3 DNA follows: TGTGCCTGGAGGGGGGTGACTGCCTCCGGCTATGGCTACACCTTC.

The CDR3 bases are TGCAGCGTATACGCTGAAGGCCGACCGCCCTACGAGCAGTACTTC. Translation gives CSVYAEGRPPYEQYF. The chain has TRBV29-1 and TRBJ2-7; D remains ambiguous. Germline values: CDR1 SQVTM, CDR2 ANQGSEA. V shed 6 bases and J shed 2 bases, with 20 bases lying between them. The CDR3 totals 15 residues.

The chain couples TRBV20-1 to TRBJ2-2; D is undetermined. The CDR3 is made up of 11 amino acids. V was clipped by 0 bases and J by 13 bases, with 9 bases between them. CDR1 is DFQATT and CDR2 is SNEGSKA in the germline V gene (reference sequence). Here the CDR3 DNA reads TGCAGTGCTAGAGAAGATCGCGGGCTGTTTTTT. Translating gives CSAREDRGLFF.

V gene TRBV7-9 combines with J gene TRBJ1-2, with D uncertain. The CDR3 spans 15 residues. Germline CDR1 and CDR2: SEHNR and FQNEAQ (reference sequence). The V gene lost 2 bases and the J gene lost 0 bases, with 10 bases spanning the gap. CDR3: CASSLPGCSNYGYTF. The CDR3 DNA sequence: TGTGCCAGCAGCTTACCGGGTTGTTCTAACTATGGCTACACCTTC. Together with reference TRBV7-9 and TRBJ1-2, the CDR3 gives the full variable domain: DTGVSQNPRHKITKRGQNVTFRCDPISEHNRLYWYRQTLGQGPEFLTYFQNEAQLEKSRLLSDRFSAERPKGSFSTLEIQRTEQGDSAMYLCASSLPGCSNYGYTFGSGTRLTVV.

This chain joins TRBV4-1 and TRBJ1-1; TRBD1 matches 7 bases. Germline CDR1 is MGHRA and CDR2 is YSYEKL. Germline trimming cut 4 bases from V and 1 base from J; bases unmatched to any gene: 6. CDR3 length: 15 amino acids. The CDR3 bases are TGCGCCAGCAGCCGGCACGGGACAGAGAACACTGAAGCTTTCTTT. It codes for CASSRHGTENTEAFF.

The chain has TRBV19 and TRBJ1-5; 8 positions agree with TRBD1. The CDR3 spans 13 residues. Germline loops: CDR1 LNHDA, CDR2 SQIVND (reference sequence). Trimming took 9 bases from V and 11 from J; bases not matched to a gene: 12. The CDR3 loop is CASRDRLDGAQHF. For the CDR3, the DNA is TGTGCCAGCCGGGACAGGCTAGATGGGGCCCAGCATTTT. Drawing the rest from reference TRBV19 and TRBJ1-5, the complete variable domain is DGGITQSPKYLFRKEGQNVTLSCEQNLNHDAMYWYRQDPGQGLRLIYYSQIVNDFQKGDIAEGYSVSREKKESFPLTVTSAQKNPTAFYLCASRDRLDGAQHFGDGTRLSIL.

The rearrangement uses TRBV30 and TRBJ2-3, with TRBD1 matching 10 bases. Germline V gene sequence: CDR1 GTSNPN, CDR2 SVGIG (reference sequence). This CDR3 is 16 amino acids long. J was trimmed by 2 bases and V by 2 bases; bases with no gene match: 7. CDR3 sequence reads: CAWSSGQGIITDTQYF. In DNA form, the CDR3 reads TGTGCCTGGAGTTCGGGACAGGGGATAATCACAGATACGCAGTATTTT.

The chain is built from TRBV7-9 and TRBJ2-3; TRBD1 aligns across 9 bases. CDR1 is SEHNR and CDR2 is FQNEAQ in the germline V gene (reference sequence). The trim removed 3 bases at V and 4 bases at J, leaving 11 bases unmatched. The CDR3 spans 17 residues. DNA of the CDR3: TGTGCCAGCAGCTTGTATCCGGGACAGGGTGAAGCAGATACGCAGTATTTT. Translated, it gives CASSLYPGQGEADTQYF.

This rearrangement joins TRBV28 to TRBJ2-7; D might be TRBD1 (5 bases). CDR1 and CDR2 from the germline V gene are MDHEN and SYDVKM. Trimming pared 3 bases from V and 2 bases from J, leaving 11 bases between. CDR3 size: 14 residues. DNA of the CDR3: TGTGCCAGCAGTTTGGGCAGGGTTACCTACGAGCAGTACTTC. Translating it yields CASSLGRVTYEQYF. Full variable domain (remainder filled in from reference TRBV28 and TRBJ2-7): DVKVTQSSRYLVKRTGEKVFLECVQDMDHENMFWYRQDPGLGLRLIYFSYDVKMKEKGDIPEGYSVSREKKERFSLILESASTNQTSMYLCASSLGRVTYEQYFGPGTRLTVT.

The rearrangement links TRBV9 to TRBJ1-2, with 9 positions matching TRBD1. CDR3 length equals 15 residues. The J segment lost 6 bases and the V segment lost 3 bases, leaving 9 bases of the junction unmatched. Germline CDR1 SGDLS, CDR2 YYNGEE. CDR3: CASSEGTGLVNGYTF. The CDR3, as DNA: TGTGCCAGCAGCGAAGGGACAGGGCTAGTTAATGGCTACACCTTC.